The 21 T cell receptor beta chains listed next were all sequenced from one sample in a study of response to subunit inactivated influenza vaccine. TCRdb used MiXCR to reprocess the RT-PCR reads, holding one entry per CDR3 protein. This table holds hundreds of thousands of distinct CDR3 sequences, about 18% found once. The sequenced sample was PBMCs from blood, obtained 5 days after vaccination. The receptors come from a man aged 45-65 years who received an inactivated influenza vaccine.

The rearrangement joins TRBV6-5 to TRBJ2-7; maybe TRBD1 (5 bases). The ends were cut back, 1 base at V and 0 bases at J, with 13 bases in the middle. Germline loops: CDR1 MNHEY, CDR2 SVGAGI. The CDR3 contains 16 residues. CDR3 protein: CASSYYRVRVSYEQYF. The DNA of the CDR3 is TGTGCCAGCAGTTACTACCGGGTCAGGGTCTCCTACGAGCAGTACTTC.

This clonotype was observed a few times. This chain joins TRBV2 and TRBJ2-5, with 11 bases that match TRBD1. Trimming cost V 4 bases and J 5 bases; bases outside gene matches: 9. Germline CDR1 SNHLY, CDR2 FYNNEI. The CDR3 loop spans 16 amino acids. Here the CDR3 reads CASSGRDRGVRETQYF. CDR3 bases: TGTGCCAGCAGTGGCCGGGACAGGGGGGTTCGGGAGACCCAGTACTTC. Supplemented by reference TRBV2 and TRBJ2-5, the full variable domain reads EPEVTQTPSHQVTQMGQEVILRCVPISNHLYFYWYRQILGQKVEFLVSFYNNEISEKSEIFDDQFSVERPDGSNFTLKIRSTKLEDSAMYFCASSGRDRGVRETQYFGPGTRLLVL.

In this sample, this clonotype turned up a few times. V is TRBV9 and J is TRBJ2-5, with TRBD1 as a possible D gene (5 bases). V lost 0 bases and J 2 bases, leaving 11 bases between the germline ends. CDR1 is SGDLS and CDR2 is YYNGEE in the germline V gene. This CDR3 is 15 amino acids long. The CDR3 DNA is TGTGCCAGCAGCGTAGATCCAGGGAATCAAGAGACCCAGTACTTC. As protein: CASSVDPGNQETQYF.

This rearrangement joins TRBV12-3 or TRBV12-4 to TRBJ1-1; no reliable D call. V was shortened by 3 bases and J by 1 base, with 9 bases between the two germline ends. The CDR3 sequence is 14 residues long. Here the CDR3 DNA reads TGTGCCAGCAGTTTGTTCCAGGCGAACACTGAAGCTTTCTTT. Translated, it gives CASSLFQANTEAFF.

DNA for the CDR3: TGCGCCAGCAGCCAAGGTAGCGGGACCCAAGAGACCCAGTACTTC. It specifies CASSQGSGTQETQYF. The chain joins TRBV4-3 to TRBJ2-5; 8 bases fit TRBD2. Germline-derived CDR1 and CDR2 are LGHNA and YSLEER. This CDR3 is built from 15 residues. Unmatched junction bases numbered 2, after V lost 1 base and J lost 1 base.

This clonotype was seen a handful of times. The rearrangement uses TRBV9 and TRBJ1-2; D not certain. The CDR3 covers 12 residues. V was clipped by 2 bases and J by 2 bases, with 4 bases between them. CDR1 and CDR2 (germline): SGDLS, YYNGEE. The CDR3 DNA reads TGTGCCAGCAGCGTTCTCAACTATGGCTACACCTTC. Protein product: CASSVLNYGYTF. Variable domain in full (rest from reference TRBV9 and TRBJ1-2): DSGVTQTPKHLITATGQRVTLRCSPRSGDLSVYWYQQSLDQGLQFLIQYYNGEERAKGNILERFSAQQFPDLHSELNLSSLELGDSALYFCASSVLNYGYTFGSGTRLTVV.

The chain carries TRBV11-2 and TRBJ2-1, with 7 bases identical to TRBD2. The ends lost 3 bases at V and 3 bases at J; junction bases unmatched: 8. The CDR3 has 16 amino acids. CDR1 and CDR2 from the germline V gene are SGHAT and FQNNGV. DNA of the CDR3: TGTGCCAGCAGCTTTGGGAGCGGGGACTACTACAATGAGCAGTTCTTC. The encoded protein is CASSFGSGDYYNEQFF.

The V and J genes are TRBV5-1 and TRBJ1-2; D gene ambiguous. CDR3 length: 13 amino acids. V lost 3 bases and J 5 bases, leaving 11 bases between the germline ends. Germline assignment: CDR1 SGHRS and CDR2 YFSETQ. The CDR3 coding sequence is TGCGCCAGCAGCTCCCAGACGGAATATGGCTACACCTTC. Translated, it gives CASSSQTEYGYTF.

This chain uses TRBV5-1 with TRBJ2-1, with 10 nucleotides matching TRBD2. This CDR3 spans 15 amino acids. J gave up 2 bases and V 4 bases, and 3 bases lay outside the gene matches. CDR1 is SGHRS and CDR2 is YFSETQ in the germline V gene. CDR3 nucleotides: TGCGCCAGCAGCGAAGGGACTAGCGCCTACAATGAGCAGTTCTTC. It is translated as CASSEGTSAYNEQFF.

This clonotype showed up many times. V usage is TRBV12-3 or TRBV12-4 and J usage is TRBJ2-1; 11 bases are a match to TRBD1. There are 15 residues in the CDR3. With V trimmed by 6 bases and J by 8 bases, 9 bases remained unmatched. The CDR3 region has the DNA TGTGCCAGCAGATTCGAGGGACAGGGGGGCGATGAGCAGTTCTTC. Translated, it gives CASRFEGQGGDEQFF.

This sequence joins TRBV12-3 or TRBV12-4 and TRBJ2-3; no definite D call. This CDR3 spans 14 amino acids. V was clipped by 5 bases and J by 3 bases, with 12 bases between them. CDR3 region: CASSQDPGTDTQYF. The CDR3 DNA follows: TGTGCCAGCAGTCAGGACCCTGGGACAGATACGCAGTATTTT.

This clonotype was seen a few times. The J gene is TRBJ2-1, the V gene TRBV6-4; no firm D call. Germline-derived CDR1 and CDR2 are MRHNA and SNTAGT. The CDR3 length is 15 residues. Trimming cost V 6 bases and J 0 bases, with 12 bases left between them. The CDR3 DNA sequence: TGTGCCAGCAGCGCCCTATCTGGCTCCTACAATGAGCAGTTCTTC. Amino acids: CASSALSGSYNEQFF.

CDR3 in amino acids: CASSDRRGPDEQYF. The CDR3 nucleotides are TGTGCCAGCTCAGACCGTAGGGGGCCCGACGAGCAGTACTTC. The gene calls are TRBV18 and TRBJ2-7; 7 positions agree with TRBD1. This CDR3 comprises 14 residues. V lost 5 bases, J lost 5 bases, and 9 bases stayed unmatched. CDR1 and CDR2 (germline): KGHSH, LQKENI.

The V gene is TRBV28, the J gene TRBJ1-4, with 9 bases lining up with TRBD1. This CDR3 spans 14 amino acids. Germline CDR1 reads MDHEN; CDR2 reads SYDVKM. Trimming took 7 bases from V and 5 from J; bases not matched to a gene: 5. The CDR3: CASNEGQGNEKLFF. The CDR3 DNA reads as TGTGCCAGCAACGAAGGACAGGGGAATGAAAAACTGTTTTTT.

This clonotype was recorded once. One junction end does not reproduce the germline sequence, and a read error may be involved. This chain connects TRBV28 to TRBJ2-5; 8 bases are shared with TRBD1. The CDR3 spans 12 residues. Germline V gives CDR1 MDHEN, CDR2 SYDVKM. The CDR3 DNA reads TGTGCCAGCAAAATACCCCCGGGACAGGTTGAGTTC. Its translation is CASKIPPGQVEF.

This clonotype was counted a few times. The rearrangement uses TRBV5-1 and TRBJ1-2, with 8 bases lining up with TRBD1. V was pared by 4 bases and J by 7 bases, with 9 bases of the junction left unmatched. Germline V gene lookup returns CDR1 SGHRS and CDR2 YFSETQ. The CDR3 has 14 amino acids. CDR3 amino acids: CASSTGQGERGYTF. The CDR3 nucleotides are TGCGCCAGCAGCACCGGACAGGGCGAGCGTGGCTACACCTTC.

This sequence joins TRBV7-2 and TRBJ1-5; D perhaps matches TRBD1 (5 bases). There are 14 residues in the CDR3. V lost 7 bases to trimming and J lost 7 bases, with 17 bases between them. Per germline, CDR1 SGHTA and CDR2 FQGNSA. CDR3 bases: TGTGCCAGCAATCTCTCGGGGCCTGCCCAGCCCCAGCATTTT. This sequence encodes CASNLSGPAQPQHF. The full variable domain, with the rest looked up from reference TRBV7-2 and TRBJ1-5, is GAGVSQSPSNKVTEKGKDVELRCDPISGHTALYWYRQSLGQGLEFLIYFQGNSAPDKSGLPSDRFSAERTGGSVSTLTIQRTQQEDSAVYLCASNLSGPAQPQHFGDGTRLSIL.

This clonotype has just a few counts. The V call is TRBV10-3, the J call TRBJ2-2, with no clear D. Germline CDR1 is ENHRY and CDR2 is SYGVKD. This CDR3 is built from 15 residues. V was pared by 8 bases and J by 6 bases, with 19 bases between. This CDR3 is CAIWQGPHLPGELFF. The DNA of the CDR3 is TGTGCCATCTGGCAAGGGCCCCACCTCCCCGGGGAGCTGTTTTTT.

The J gene is TRBJ1-4, the V gene TRBV20-1; D gene ambiguous. Germline V gene sequence: CDR1 DFQATT, CDR2 SNEGSKA (reference sequence). Trimming took 3 bases from V and 0 from J, leaving 20 bases between them. CDR3 size: 18 residues. The chain's CDR3 is CSARHTRVFPATNEKLFF. The CDR3, as DNA: TGCAGTGCTAGGCACACTAGGGTATTCCCCGCAACTAATGAAAAACTGTTTTTT.

The chain recombines TRBV7-2 with TRBJ1-5; D is perhaps TRBD1 (6 bases). This CDR3 comprises 13 residues. Germline CDR1 reads SGHTA; CDR2 reads FQGNSA. V dropped 5 bases and J dropped 7 bases, with 12 bases sitting between them. DNA of the CDR3: TGTGCCAGCAGCGAGGGGGGGCGACAGCCCCAGCATTTT. It yields the protein CASSEGGRQPQHF. Full variable domain (rest looked up from reference TRBV7-2 and TRBJ1-5): GAGVSQSPSNKVTEKGKDVELRCDPISGHTALYWYRQSLGQGLEFLIYFQGNSAPDKSGLPSDRFSAERTGGSVSTLTIQRTQQEDSAVYLCASSEGGRQPQHFGDGTRLSIL.

V is TRBV20-1 and J is TRBJ2-1; 8 bases map to TRBD2. Germline CDR1 DFQATT, CDR2 SNEGSKA (reference sequence). J lost 0 bases, V lost 1 base, and 5 bases had no gene match. The CDR3 loop spans 16 amino acids. This CDR3 reads CSARASGLSSYNEQFF. CDR3 sequence (DNA): TGCAGTGCTAGAGCTAGCGGGTTAAGCTCCTACAATGAGCAGTTCTTC.